These 15 T cell receptor beta chains were all obtained from the same sample, sequenced in a study of cytomegalovirus exposure and HLA in healthy donors. In the PCR, 60 Vbeta and 13 Jbeta primers were used. Sequenced by immunoSEQ multiplex PCR; TCRdb stores in-frame clones only, minus some. The sample has about 140,000 clones; 70% to 85% are singletons. Input material: PBMCs. Source of these receptors: a woman in her thirties or forties in good health and CMV-seronegative.

The chain is built from TRBV5-6 and TRBJ1-2; D is undetermined. This CDR3 is 13 amino acids long. Germline loops: CDR1 SGHDT, CDR2 YYEEEE. V lost 3 bases, J lost 6 bases, and 12 bases lay in between. The CDR3 spells CASSYSLEDGYTF. The CDR3 DNA reads as TGTGCCAGCAGCTACTCTCTCGAGGATGGCTACACCTTC.

The chain combines TRBV5-6 with TRBJ2-1; possibly TRBD2 for D (6 bases). Trimming stripped 0 bases from V and 7 bases from J, with 17 bases between. Per the germline V gene, CDR1 is SGHDT and CDR2 is YYEEEE. This CDR3 comprises 16 residues. CDR3 amino acids: CASSLAGRGGVNEQFF. The CDR3 nucleotides are TGTGCCAGCAGCTTGGCTGGGCGGGGCGGGGTAAATGAGCAGTTCTTC.

V is TRBV10-3 and J is TRBJ2-3, with no clear D. CDR1 is ENHRY, CDR2 SYGVKD, per germline. The CDR3 consists of 13 residues. Between the trimmed V and J ends, which lost 4 bases and 2 bases, there was a span of 7 bases. The CDR3 reads CAISAVLTDTQYF. The CDR3 bases are TGTGCCATCAGTGCCGTTCTCACAGATACGCAGTATTTT.

This clone was observed once. The chain combines TRBV9 with TRBJ2-1; 7 positions agree with TRBD2. After removal of 4 bases from V and 8 bases from J, the junction contained 9 bases not matched to a gene. CDR3 length equals 14 residues. From germline, CDR1 is SGDLS and CDR2 YYNGEE. The CDR3 region is CASSREGGYYEQFF. The CDR3 DNA sequence: TGTGCCAGCAGCAGGGAGGGCGGGTACTATGAGCAGTTCTTC.

The chain uses TRBV9 and TRBJ1-2; no reliable D call. There are 15 residues in the CDR3. The germline V gene has CDR1 SGDLS and CDR2 YYNGEE. Trimming pared 1 base from V and 1 base from J, leaving 11 bases between. In DNA form, the CDR3 reads TGTGCCAGCAGCGTAAAACTAGAATTTAACTATGGCTACACCTTC. Translating it yields CASSVKLEFNYGYTF.

V usage is TRBV11-1 and J usage is TRBJ2-5; 8 bases map to TRBD2. The CDR3 loop spans 17 amino acids. V shed 0 bases, J shed 0 bases, and the junction held 6 bases outside the gene matches. The germline V gene has CDR1 SGHAT and CDR2 FQDESV (reference sequence). CDR3 coding DNA: TGTGCCAGCAGCTTAGCCCCCCCGGGAGGGAACCAAGAGACCCAGTACTTC. Translating gives CASSLAPPGGNQETQYF.

The chain combines TRBV28 with TRBJ1-3; TRBD1 matches at 7 bases. Germline lookup yields CDR1 MDHEN and CDR2 SYDVKM. The CDR3 is 15 residues long. With 8 bases clipped from V and 4 bases from J, the junction kept 11 bases outside the gene matches. Here the CDR3 reads CASGKGGFSGNTIYF. The CDR3 bases are TGTGCCAGCGGTAAAGGGGGCTTTTCGGGAAACACCATATATTTT.

This clone turned up a few times. The chain employs TRBV29-1 and TRBJ1-2, with D perhaps TRBD1 (6 bases). Germline assignment: CDR1 SQVTM and CDR2 ANQGSEA. V lost 0 bases and J lost 7, with 15 bases in between. The CDR3 loop spans 14 amino acids. The CDR3 loop is CSVEDQGLGFGYTF. CDR3 bases: TGCAGCGTTGAAGATCAGGGGCTAGGGTTTGGCTACACCTTC.

This clone was detected only once. The chain joins TRBV2 to TRBJ2-1, with unresolved D. Germline V gene lookup returns CDR1 SNHLY and CDR2 FYNNEI. The V gene lost 4 bases and the J gene lost 0 bases, with 7 bases spanning the gap. This CDR3 region has 14 residues. As DNA, the CDR3 is TGTGCCAGCAGTGGCGGTAGCTCCTACAATGAGCAGTTCTTC. It translates to CASSGGSSYNEQFF.

This clone was seen only once. This sequence joins TRBV7-9 and TRBJ2-1, with D possibly being TRBD1 (5 bases). This CDR3 has 18 amino acids. Germline loops: CDR1 SEHNR, CDR2 FQNEAQ (reference sequence). The V and J ends lost 1 base and 6 bases respectively, with 22 bases between them. CDR3: CASSLEFKQVSTFNEQFF. CDR3 bases: TGTGCCAGCAGCTTAGAATTCAAACAGGTCTCTACCTTCAATGAGCAGTTCTTC.

The genes are TRBV6-1 and TRBJ1-2; maybe TRBD1 (6 bases). The V gene lost 7 bases and the J gene lost 2 bases, with 14 bases spanning the gap. There are 14 residues in the CDR3. Germline V lookup: CDR1 MNHNS, CDR2 SASEGT. In DNA form, the CDR3 reads TGTGCCAGCACCTATAGGACAGAGAACTATGGCTACACCTTC. Translating gives CASTYRTENYGYTF.

V gene TRBV23-1 combines with J gene TRBJ2-5; 9 nucleotides match TRBD1. TRBV23-1 has ORF status, its function being uncertain. This CDR3 region has 16 residues. J was trimmed by 5 bases and V by 1 base; bases with no gene match: 8. CDR3 DNA sequence: TGCGCCAGCAGTCAATTGGTACAGGGGGCCGTGGAGACCCAGTACTTC. It encodes CASSQLVQGAVETQYF.

This clone was recorded a few times. The chain has TRBV11-2 and TRBJ1-4; TRBD1 matches 9 bases. Germline trimming cut 5 bases from V and 5 bases from J; bases unmatched to any gene: 3. Germline V gene sequence: CDR1 SGHAT, CDR2 FQNNGV. This CDR3 region has 14 residues. CDR3 amino acids: CASSTDRGNEKLFF. In nucleotides, the CDR3 is TGTGCCAGCAGCACCGACAGGGGGAATGAAAAACTGTTTTTT.

The chain recombines TRBV2 with TRBJ2-5; maybe TRBD2 (6 bases). This CDR3 comprises 12 residues. Germline V gene data show CDR1 as SNHLY and CDR2 as FYNNEI. V gave up 6 bases and J gave up 5 bases, with 10 bases separating them. CDR3 coding DNA: TGTGCCAGCAGCGAGGAGGGGGAGACCCAGTACTTC. This translates into CASSEEGETQYF.

The chain is built from TRBV5-6 and TRBJ1-2; D possibly corresponds to TRBD1 (5 bases). Germline-derived CDR1 and CDR2 are SGHDT and YYEEEE. Trimming removed 4 bases at V and 5 bases at J, with 18 bases between. This CDR3 has 15 residues. The CDR3 sequence: CASSLFQGAGYGYTF. Here the CDR3 DNA reads TGTGCCAGCAGCCTCTTCCAGGGTGCGGGATATGGCTACACCTTC.